The 4 T cell receptor beta chains given below trace back to one sample, sequenced in a study of blood T cell repertoires in COVID-19. TCRdb's table, derived via immunoSEQ multiplex PCR, lists solely in-frame clones and lacks some. The data hold some 270,000 clones, with 84% observed a single time. Sequencing was performed on PBMCs or T cells enriched from blood (not recorded which). The receptors shown here come from a man aged 50 to 59 who had recovered from COVID-19.

The DNA of the CDR3 is TGCGCCAGCAGCTTGGGTGGCGGGGGAGGCCAAGAGACCCAGTACTTC. Translation gives CASSLGGGGGQETQYF. This sequence joins TRBV5-1 and TRBJ2-5, with TRBD2 identical over 7 bases. Unmatched junction bases numbered 6, after V lost 0 bases and J lost 1 base. Germline CDR1 and CDR2: SGHRS and YFSETQ. This CDR3 comprises 16 residues. The variable domain in full, completed from reference TRBV5-1 and TRBJ2-5, reads KAGVTQTPRYLIKTRGQQVTLSCSPISGHRSVSWYQQTPGQGLQFLFEYFSETQRNKGNFPGRFSGRQFSNSRSEMNVSTLELGDSALYLCASSLGGGGGQETQYFGPGTRLLVL.

The genes are TRBV19 and TRBJ2-1; 8 bases agree with TRBD2. Germline values: CDR1 LNHDA, CDR2 SQIVND (reference sequence). The CDR3 runs 16 residues. V shed 9 bases and J 4 bases; nucleotides not matched to a gene: 14. The CDR3 sequence is CASRPHATGGYNEQFF. The CDR3 coding sequence is TGTGCCAGCCGACCCCATGCAACGGGAGGGTACAATGAGCAGTTCTTC.

CDR3 DNA: TGTGCCATCAGTGCGCTGGGGACAAGCAATCAGCCCCAGCATTTT. Translation gives CAISALGTSNQPQHF. V gene TRBV10-3 combines with J gene TRBJ1-5; TRBD1 might be the D (6 bases). V shed 4 bases and J shed 1 base, with 11 bases lying between them. Germline V lookup: CDR1 ENHRY, CDR2 SYGVKD. CDR3 length equals 15 residues.

This clone was picked up one time. This chain links TRBV6-1 with TRBJ2-7; D not certain. The CDR3 is 12 amino acids. The V gene's germline CDR1 is MNHNS and CDR2 SASEGT. V lost 2 bases and J lost 3, with 5 bases in between. The CDR3 nucleotides read TGTGCCAGCAGTGAACAGGTCTACGAGCAGTACTTC. Residues: CASSEQVYEQYF.